This passage covers 24 T cell receptor beta chains from one sample sequenced in a study of T cells in Graves' hyperthyroidism and ophthalmopathy (dated by TCRdb to between 2018 and 2021). Libraries were built with multiplex PCR. Sequencing took place on an Illumina HiSeq 2000. Amplification of TCR beta CDR3 regions was carried out from RNA transcripts. The TCR CDR3 was subjected to a first round of RT-PCR using the HTBI primer set and the Qiagen OneStep RT-PCR kit. TCRdb ran its own pipeline on the public reads, namely fastp trimming at Q25 and MiXCR clone calling, and kept in-frame beta chains. Every CDR3 protein is listed once, alongside the most common genes and DNA of its rows. This sample comprises around 280,000 distinct CDR3 sequences, about an eighth of them detected only once. About 8% of the sample is taken by the ten largest. The sequenced sample consisted of blood. These receptor sequences come from a young woman with Graves' hyperthyroidism that later progressed to Graves' ophthalmopathy.

A remark on this clonotype: Germline and junction disagree at one end, which may indicate a read error. V is TRBV29-1 and J is TRBJ2-5; 7 bases agree with TRBD2. Germline V gene data show CDR1 as SQVTM and CDR2 as ANQGSEA. This CDR3 comprises 15 residues. CDR3 in amino acids: CSVVLPSGQGLRNDF. The CDR3 DNA follows: TGCAGCGTTGTGCTACCTAGCGGCCAGGGCCTGAGGAACGACTTC.

A note on this clonotype: This may arise from a read error, as a much more abundant clone is one base away. This chain joins TRBV18 and TRBJ2-7; 13 nucleotides line up with TRBD2. The CDR3 contains 17 residues. V was clipped by 3 bases and J by 7 bases; unmatched bases: 12. Germline V CDR1 and CDR2: KGHSH, LQKENI. The CDR3 bases are TGTGCCAGCTCACCGACTAGCGGGAGGAACCCCCCGTGGGAGCAGTACTTC. This gives the protein CASSPTSGRNPPWEQYF.

This chain connects TRBV20-1 to TRBJ2-7, with 11 bases matching TRBD2. Germline trimming cut 3 bases from V and 5 bases from J; bases unmatched to any gene: 3. The CDR3 is 13 amino acids. Germline assignment: CDR1 DFQATT and CDR2 SNEGSKA (reference sequence). CDR3 residues: CSASTSGRNEQYF. CDR3 bases: TGCAGTGCTAGTACTAGCGGGAGAAACGAGCAGTACTTC.

This sequence joins TRBV28 and TRBJ2-7; D not resolved. Trimming removed 5 bases from V and 6 bases from J, with 14 bases in between. The CDR3 has 13 amino acids. Germline V gene data show CDR1 as MDHEN and CDR2 as SYDVKM. This CDR3 is CASSVYLTGEQYF. CDR3 nucleotides: TGTGCCAGCAGTGTATACCTAACGGGCGAGCAGTACTTC.

Concerning this clonotype itself: A much larger clone lies a single base off, so this may be a read error. The J gene is TRBJ1-1, the V gene TRBV30; unclear D gene. The V end lost 0 bases, the J end lost 3 bases, and 11 bases lay between the germline ends. Germline CDR1 is GTSNPN and CDR2 is SVGIG (reference sequence). The CDR3 loop spans 14 amino acids. DNA of the CDR3: TGTGCCTGGAGTGTAGGGCAGACGCACACTGAAGCTTTCTTT. Translating it yields CAWSVGQTHTEAFF.

In its sample, this clonotype was seen many times. V and J are TRBV12-3 or TRBV12-4 and TRBJ2-2, with 14 bases that match TRBD2. The CDR3 consists of 19 residues. With 7 bases clipped from V and 6 bases from J, the junction kept 16 bases outside the gene matches. The CDR3: CASNGGGTSGSRAAGELFF. The CDR3 DNA is TGTGCCAGCAACGGCGGGGGGACTAGCGGGAGTCGGGCTGCCGGGGAGCTGTTTTTT.

Ten or more counts support this clonotype. The chain couples TRBV7-9 to TRBJ2-7, with D hard to call. This CDR3 contains 13 residues. The V gene lost 3 bases and the J gene lost 2 bases, with 8 bases spanning the gap. Germline CDR1 and CDR2: SEHNR and FQNEAQ (reference sequence). The CDR3 is CASSFEGPYEQYF. As DNA, the CDR3 is TGTGCCAGCAGCTTCGAAGGACCCTACGAGCAGTACTTC.

The chain has TRBV27 and TRBJ2-1; TRBD1 might be the D (6 bases). This CDR3 has 14 amino acids. Per germline, CDR1 MNHEY and CDR2 SMNVEV (reference sequence). The ends were cut back, 5 bases at V and 8 bases at J, with 16 bases in the middle. The CDR3 region has the DNA TGTGCCAGCAGTACTCAGGACAGATCCCATGAGCAGTTCTTC. The encoded protein is CASSTQDRSHEQFF.

This clonotype was counted many times. The CDR3 loop reads CAWSLSLPYGYTF. CDR3 DNA sequence: TGTGCCTGGAGTCTCAGCCTACCCTATGGCTACACCTTC. The chain uses TRBV30 and TRBJ1-2, with D hard to call. V was shortened by 2 bases and J by 4 bases, with 11 bases between the two germline ends. The CDR3 totals 13 residues. The V gene's germline CDR1 is GTSNPN and CDR2 SVGIG (reference sequence).

The sample holds many counts of this clonotype. The chain has TRBV2 and TRBJ2-5; 7 bases map to TRBD2. The CDR3 loop spans 14 amino acids. The V gene's germline CDR1 is SNHLY and CDR2 FYNNEI. The V gene end was trimmed by 6 bases and the J gene end by 1 base; junction bases not matched to a gene: 5. CDR3 DNA sequence: TGTGCCAGCAGATGGTCTAGCGGCCAAGAGACCCAGTACTTC. Its translation is CASRWSSGQETQYF.

At least ten counts were recorded for this clonotype. CDR3 in DNA: TGTGCCAGCAGCTTAGGCCCTCCTGCGACTAGTCCGGGGAATGAGCAGTTCTTC. It codes for CASSLGPPATSPGNEQFF. This chain connects TRBV7-6 to TRBJ2-1; a weak D match, TRBD2 (6 bases). V was clipped by 1 base and J by 7 bases, with 23 bases between them. Germline V gene sequence: CDR1 SGHVS, CDR2 FNYEAQ. The CDR3 sequence is 18 residues long.

This clonotype was picked up a small number of times. The chain carries TRBV19 and TRBJ1-2; the D gene is possibly TRBD1 (6 bases). This CDR3 region has 17 residues. Deletions cut 2 bases from V and 8 bases from J, with 24 bases between. Germline V lookup: CDR1 LNHDA, CDR2 SQIVND (reference sequence). The CDR3 DNA sequence: TGTGCCAGTAGTATACAAGATTCCCGGGGGGCGCGAAGAGGCTACACCTTC. Translation gives CASSIQDSRGARRGYTF.

The sample holds many counts of this clonotype. The V and J genes are TRBV7-9 and TRBJ1-2; no definite D call. Deletions cut 6 bases from V and 3 bases from J, with 17 bases between. Germline loops: CDR1 SEHNR, CDR2 FQNEAQ (reference sequence). The CDR3 has 15 amino acids. As DNA, the CDR3 is TGTGCCAGCAGGCGGAGCGGAACATCCGACTATGGCTACACCTTC. This gives the protein CASRRSGTSDYGYTF.

This clonotype was seen repeatedly, ten times or more. The rearrangement joins TRBV2 to TRBJ2-4; D possibly corresponds to TRBD1 (6 bases). V was cut by 3 bases and J by 0 bases, with 9 bases left in between. Germline lookup yields CDR1 SNHLY and CDR2 FYNNEI. There are 15 residues in the CDR3. The CDR3 is CASSEGTLAKNIQYF. CDR3 DNA: TGTGCCAGCAGTGAGGGGACACTAGCCAAAAACATTCAGTACTTC.

This clonotype was counted ten times or more. The CDR3 nucleotides read TGTGCCAGCAGTTTAGGAGGGTTCGGGGAGCAGTTCTTC. Protein: CASSLGGFGEQFF. This sequence joins TRBV12-3 or TRBV12-4 and TRBJ2-1, with a possible D match to TRBD2 (5 bases). The CDR3 has 13 amino acids. Trimming removed 1 base from V and 10 bases from J, with 11 bases in between.

This clonotype was found many times. This CDR3 reads CASRLDLGATFF. CDR3 sequence (DNA): TGTGCCAGCAGGTTGGATCTAGGGGCTACGTTCTTC. The V gene is TRBV28, the J gene TRBJ2-1, with a tentative D call TRBD1 (5 bases). The CDR3 is made up of 12 amino acids. V lost 6 bases, J lost 15 bases, and 18 bases lay in between. Germline V gene sequence: CDR1 MDHEN, CDR2 SYDVKM.

The chain couples TRBV15 to TRBJ1-6; TRBD1 aligns across 9 bases. The CDR3 sequence is 13 residues long. The ends lost 9 bases at V and 5 bases at J; junction bases unmatched: 2. In germline, CDR1 is LNHNV, CDR2 YYDKDF (reference sequence). The CDR3 loop reads CATGTGNNSPLHF. The CDR3 nucleotides read TGTGCCACGGGGACAGGGAATAATTCACCCCTCCACTTT. The entire variable domain, with the rest obtained from reference TRBV15 and TRBJ1-6, is as follows: DAMVIQNPRYQVTQFGKPVTLSCSQTLNHNVMYWYQQKSSQAPKLLFHYYDKDFNNEADTPDNFQSRRPNTSFCFLDIRSPGLGDTAMYLCATGTGNNSPLHFGNGTRLTVT.

There are many counts of this clonotype. The rearrangement joins TRBV20-1 to TRBJ2-7, with 15 bases matching TRBD2. J lost 6 bases, V lost 6 bases, and 12 bases had no gene match. Germline V gene data show CDR1 as DFQATT and CDR2 as SNEGSKA (reference sequence). CDR3 size: 16 residues. CDR3 sequence (DNA): TGCAGTGCCCCAAAGTCCGGGACTAGCGGGAGGTCCGAGCAGTACTTC. Its translation is CSAPKSGTSGRSEQYF.

This clonotype was seen many times. The CDR3 here is CASSSTLGEQFF. The CDR3 region has the DNA TGTGCCAGCAGCTCCACTCTCGGGGAGCAGTTCTTC. The chain has TRBV7-9 and TRBJ2-1, with D hard to call. CDR1 and CDR2 from the germline V gene are SEHNR and FQNEAQ (reference sequence). The V and J ends lost 4 bases and 10 bases respectively, with 11 bases between them. The CDR3 contains 12 residues.

In its sample, this clonotype was seen many times. The rearrangement uses TRBV19 and TRBJ1-1; TRBD1 is a possible D gene (5 bases). V lost 5 bases, J lost 11 bases, and 15 bases lay in between. This CDR3 contains 12 residues. Germline values: CDR1 LNHDA, CDR2 SQIVND (reference sequence). The CDR3 protein is CASSRIGAYAFF. Here the CDR3 DNA reads TGTGCCAGTAGTCGTATTGGGGCGTACGCTTTCTTT.

To note about this clonotype: A much larger clone sits a single nucleotide away, making a read error possible. CDR3 amino acids: CASSSRTGAGWYGYTF. The DNA for the CDR3 is TGTGCCAGCAGCAGCCGGACGGGGGCAGGGTGGTATGGCTACACCTTC. The chain is built from TRBV13 and TRBJ1-2; TRBD1 might be the D (6 bases). V was shortened by 5 bases and J by 5 bases, with 21 bases between the two germline ends. The CDR3 sequence is 16 residues long. Germline loops: CDR1 PRHDT, CDR2 FYEKMQ (reference sequence). Complete variable domain (other parts from reference TRBV13 and TRBJ1-2): AAGVIQSPRHLIKEKRETATLKCYPIPRHDTVYWYQQGPGQDPQFLISFYEKMQSDKGSIPDRFSAQQFSDYHSELNMSSLELGDSALYFCASSSRTGAGWYGYTFGSGTRLTVV.

In this sample, this clonotype turned up many times. The gene calls are TRBV7-9 and TRBJ2-1; 9 positions match TRBD2. The V gene end was trimmed by 6 bases and the J gene end by 9 bases; junction bases not matched to a gene: 12. Germline V gives CDR1 SEHNR, CDR2 FQNEAQ (reference sequence). This CDR3 spans 15 amino acids. DNA of the CDR3: TGTGCCAGCAGTCAAGGAGCGGGAGGAGGCGGTGAGCAGTTCTTC. Amino acids: CASSQGAGGGGEQFF.

Many counts were recorded for this clonotype. The chain uses TRBV2 and TRBJ2-5, with D perhaps TRBD2 (6 bases). The CDR3 runs to 13 residues. V shed 10 bases and J shed 13 bases, with 25 bases lying between them. Germline V gives CDR1 SNHLY, CDR2 FYNNEI. In nucleotides, the CDR3 is TGTGCCACCGAATACCTCCGGGGGAACTCATTGTACTTC. Its protein is CATEYLRGNSLYF.

The CDR3 loop reads CASSLGTWGEETQYF. DNA of the CDR3: TGCGCCAGCAGCTTGGGAACATGGGGCGAGGAGACCCAGTACTTC. This chain links TRBV5-1 with TRBJ2-5; weak D call: TRBD1 (5 bases). CDR1 SGHRS and CDR2 YFSETQ come from the germline V gene. V lost 0 bases to trimming and J lost 5 bases, with 14 bases between them. CDR3 length: 15 residues.